This entry describes one T cell receptor (beta chain). Its target is unknown. Template switching incorporated UMIs with a 6-nucleotide sample barcode. From its re-call of the 5' RACE reads, TCRdb lists each CDR3 protein once, without DNA. This sample's table reports hundreds of thousands of distinct CDR3 sequences. Germline values: CDR1 MNHEY, CDR2 SVGAGI. This CDR3 region has 13 residues. This specimen belongs to a study of monozygotic twins with inflammatory bowel disease. The study, taken as a whole, reports: Variability in patient repertoires may have come partly from differing immunosuppressive treatments.

This TCR was recovered from a human donor with ulcerative colitis or Crohn's disease, or a healthy co-twin of an affected twin (not recorded which). This chain links TRBV6-5 with TRBJ2-5; with no DNA, the TCRdb D assignment of TRBD1 cannot be verified. The sample was blood. The CDR3 region is CASRTDGTGTQYF.